The clone carrying this T cell receptor (beta chain) was observed a handful of times. Its antigen is not identified. This entry belongs to a study of T-cell reconstitution after alpha-beta-depleted transplantation in children. Study-wide points: Alpha-beta T cells about two months after transplant reportedly derived from several hundred expanded graft clones.

V shed 6 bases, J shed 4 bases, and the junction held 1 base outside the gene matches. Germline V CDR1 and CDR2: MNHNS, SASEGT. The CDR3 has 14 residues. Unique molecular identifiers tagged the TCRbeta library. In TCRdb, the PCR reads were re-called with MiXCR into one record per CDR3 protein. The sample shows around 200,000 distinct CDR3 sequences, under 8.5% of them seen only once. The chain recombines TRBV6-1 with TRBJ2-1; 12 nucleotides line up with TRBD2. The input for sequencing was PBMCs, mostly from graft donor cells, taken 360 days after TCRalphabeta/CD19-depleted stem cell transplant. The receptor was derived from a male patient aged 2 to 10 who had a stem cell transplant for acute myeloid leukemia, so the T cells may come from the graft donor. The CDR3 DNA sequence: TGTGCCAGCAGGACTAGCGGGGGATACAATGAGCAGTTCTTC. Protein sequence: CASRTSGGYNEQFF.